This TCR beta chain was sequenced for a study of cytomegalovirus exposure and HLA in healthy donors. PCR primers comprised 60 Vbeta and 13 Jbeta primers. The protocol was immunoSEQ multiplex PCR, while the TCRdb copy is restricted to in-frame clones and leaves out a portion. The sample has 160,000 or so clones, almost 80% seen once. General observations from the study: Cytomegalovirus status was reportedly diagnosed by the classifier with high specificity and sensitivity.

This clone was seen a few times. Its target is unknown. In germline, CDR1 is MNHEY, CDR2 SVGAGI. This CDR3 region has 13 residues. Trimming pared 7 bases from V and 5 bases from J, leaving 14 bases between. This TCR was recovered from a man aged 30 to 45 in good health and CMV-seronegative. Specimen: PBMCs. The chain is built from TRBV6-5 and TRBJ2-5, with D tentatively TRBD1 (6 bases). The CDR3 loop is CASTGELRETQYF. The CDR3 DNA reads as TGTGCCAGCACAGGGGAATTAAGGGAGACCCAGTACTTC.